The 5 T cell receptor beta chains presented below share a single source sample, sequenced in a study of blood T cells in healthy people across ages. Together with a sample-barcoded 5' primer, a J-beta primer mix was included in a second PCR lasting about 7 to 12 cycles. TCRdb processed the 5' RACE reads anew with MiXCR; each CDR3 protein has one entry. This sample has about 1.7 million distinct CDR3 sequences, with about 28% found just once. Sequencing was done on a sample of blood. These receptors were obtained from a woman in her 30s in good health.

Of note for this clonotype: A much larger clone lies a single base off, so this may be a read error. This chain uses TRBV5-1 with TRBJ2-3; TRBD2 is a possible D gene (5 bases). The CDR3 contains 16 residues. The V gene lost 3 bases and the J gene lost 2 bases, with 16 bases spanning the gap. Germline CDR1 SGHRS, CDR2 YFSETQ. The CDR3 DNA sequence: TGCGCCAGCAGCTCCTTCGGGAACCGACTCACAGATACGCAGTATTTT. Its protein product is CASSSFGNRLTDTQYF.

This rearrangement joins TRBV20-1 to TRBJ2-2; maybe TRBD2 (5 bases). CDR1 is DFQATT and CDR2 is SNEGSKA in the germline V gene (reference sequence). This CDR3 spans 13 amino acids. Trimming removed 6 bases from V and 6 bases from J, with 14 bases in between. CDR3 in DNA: TGCAGTGCCGCGGGTAGGGTGGCCGGGGAGCTGTTTTTT. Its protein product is CSAAGRVAGELFF.

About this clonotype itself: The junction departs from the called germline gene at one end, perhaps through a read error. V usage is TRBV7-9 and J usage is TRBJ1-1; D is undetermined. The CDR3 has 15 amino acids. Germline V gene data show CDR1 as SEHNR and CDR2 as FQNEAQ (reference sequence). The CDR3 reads CASSFSSPMNTKAFF. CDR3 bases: TGTGCCAGCAGCTTCAGCTCCCCCATGAACACTAAAGCTTTCTTT.

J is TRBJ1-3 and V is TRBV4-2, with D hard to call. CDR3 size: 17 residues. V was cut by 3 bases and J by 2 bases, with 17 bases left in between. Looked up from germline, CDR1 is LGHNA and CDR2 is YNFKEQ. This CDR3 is CASSQELMAGAGNTIYF. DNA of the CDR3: TGTGCCAGCAGCCAGGAACTCATGGCGGGAGCTGGAAACACCATATATTTT.

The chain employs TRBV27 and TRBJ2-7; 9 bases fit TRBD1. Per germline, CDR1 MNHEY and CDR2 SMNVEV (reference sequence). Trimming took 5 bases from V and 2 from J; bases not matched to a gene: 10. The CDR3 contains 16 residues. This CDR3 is CASSGTGLAPTYEQYF. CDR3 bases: TGTGCCAGCAGTGGGACAGGGTTAGCCCCCACCTACGAGCAGTACTTC.